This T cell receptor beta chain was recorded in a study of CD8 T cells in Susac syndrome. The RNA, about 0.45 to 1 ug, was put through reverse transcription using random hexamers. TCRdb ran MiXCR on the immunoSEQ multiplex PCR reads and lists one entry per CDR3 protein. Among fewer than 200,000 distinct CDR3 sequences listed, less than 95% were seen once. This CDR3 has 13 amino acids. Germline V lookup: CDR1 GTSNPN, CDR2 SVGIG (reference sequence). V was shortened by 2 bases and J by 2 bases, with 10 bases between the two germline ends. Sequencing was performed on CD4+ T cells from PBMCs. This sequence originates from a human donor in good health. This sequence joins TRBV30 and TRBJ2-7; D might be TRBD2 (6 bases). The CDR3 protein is CAWSNSGAYEQYF. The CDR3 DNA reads TGTGCCTGGAGTAATAGCGGCGCCTACGAGCAGTACTTC.